This T cell receptor (beta chain) was documented in a study of regulatory T cells in long-lasting Graves disease. Arm-PCR with iRepertoire HTBI primers amplified the CDR3 regions for these TCR beta libraries. TCRdb independently ran MiXCR on the multiplex PCR reads; one entry per CDR3 protein. The sample consists of fewer than 650,000 distinct CDR3 sequences, 16% of them appearing once. The time point denotes: newly diagnosed GD, antithyroid drugs for less than 3 months. From PBMCs, RNA was extracted and then used to make the TCR library. CDR1 is KGHSH and CDR2 is LQKENI in the germline V gene. The CDR3 length is 15 residues. The V segment lost 4 bases and the J segment 7 bases; nucleotides outside the gene matches: 8. These same data were also listed under a study on T cells in Graves' hyperthyroidism and ophthalmopathy. That work states: The HTBI primer set was used in a first-round RT-PCR of the TCR CDR3.

The rearrangement uses TRBV18 and TRBJ2-1; TRBD1 matches at 9 bases. This material consisted of peripheral blood mononuclear cells (PBMCs), taken at new diagnosis, from a patient treated with antithyroid drugs. This sequence was found in a young man with Graves disease. CDR3 loop: CASSQTQGQGNEQFF. DNA of the CDR3: TGTGCCAGCTCACAGACACAGGGACAGGGTAATGAGCAGTTCTTC.